The sequence of this TCR beta chain was determined in a study of shared clonotypes between healthy human individuals. Participating donors were healthy, HIV-negative adults free of recent acute infections or vaccinations. Generated by immunoSEQ multiplex PCR, the TCRdb table keeps only in-frame clones and is missing some. The top ten hold approximately 25% of the sample, which has about 100,000 clones, more than 65% seen once. This clone turned up a few times. Unmatched junction bases numbered 10, after V lost 6 bases and J lost 1 base. The germline V gene has CDR1 SNHLY and CDR2 FYNNEI. The CDR3 sequence is 16 residues long.

The sample consisted of memory CD8+ T cells sorted from blood. The subset was: CD45RO+ cells pooled with CCR7-negative TemRA cells. V and J are TRBV2 and TRBJ2-7; TRBD1 agrees at 9 bases. The clonotype comes from a woman aged 30 to 39 in good health. CDR3 residues: CASSLSRDRESYEQYF. DNA for the CDR3: TGTGCCAGCAGCCTAAGCCGGGACAGGGAATCCTACGAGCAGTACTTC. The complete variable domain, with remaining parts taken from reference TRBV2 and TRBJ2-7, reads EPEVTQTPSHQVTQMGQEVILRCVPISNHLYFYWYRQILGQKVEFLVSFYNNEISEKSEIFDDQFSVERPDGSNFTLKIRSTKLEDSAMYFCASSLSRDRESYEQYFGPGTRLTVT.